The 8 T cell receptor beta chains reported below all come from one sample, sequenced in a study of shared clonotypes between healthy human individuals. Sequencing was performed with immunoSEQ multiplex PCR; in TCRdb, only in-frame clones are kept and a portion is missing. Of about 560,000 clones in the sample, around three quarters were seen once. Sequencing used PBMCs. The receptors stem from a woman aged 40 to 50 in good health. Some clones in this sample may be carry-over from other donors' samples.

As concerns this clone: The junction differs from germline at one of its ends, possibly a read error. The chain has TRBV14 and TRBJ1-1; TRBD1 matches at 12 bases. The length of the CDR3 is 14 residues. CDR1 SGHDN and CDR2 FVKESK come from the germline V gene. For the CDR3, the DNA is TGTGCCAGCAGCCAAGATCGGGACAGGGGGCAAGCCTTCTTT. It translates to CASSQDRDRGQAFF.

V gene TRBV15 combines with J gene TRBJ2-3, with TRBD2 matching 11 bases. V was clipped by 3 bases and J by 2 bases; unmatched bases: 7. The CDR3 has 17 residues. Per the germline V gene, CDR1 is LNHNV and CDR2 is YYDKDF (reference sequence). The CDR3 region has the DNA TGTGCCACCAGCAGGGGAAGACTAGCGGGGCCCACAGATACGCAGTATTTT. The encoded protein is CATSRGRLAGPTDTQYF.

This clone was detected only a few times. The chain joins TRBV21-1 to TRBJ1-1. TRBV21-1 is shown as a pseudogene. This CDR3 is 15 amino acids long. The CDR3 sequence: CASRYGGPPATEAFF. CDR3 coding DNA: TGTGCCAGCAGATACGGGGGACCCCCGGCAACTGAAGCTTTCTTT.

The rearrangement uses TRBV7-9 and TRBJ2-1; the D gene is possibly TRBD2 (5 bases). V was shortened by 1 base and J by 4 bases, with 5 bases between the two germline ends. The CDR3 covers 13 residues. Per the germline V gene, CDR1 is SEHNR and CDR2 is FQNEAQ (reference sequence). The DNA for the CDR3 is TGTGCCAGCAGCTTAGGGGAGTACAATGAGCAGTTCTTC. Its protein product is CASSLGEYNEQFF.

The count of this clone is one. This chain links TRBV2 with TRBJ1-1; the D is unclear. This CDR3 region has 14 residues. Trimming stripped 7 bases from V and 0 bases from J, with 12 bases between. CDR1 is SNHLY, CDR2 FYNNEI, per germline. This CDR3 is CASKIENLNTEAFF. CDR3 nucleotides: TGTGCCAGCAAAATTGAGAACCTGAACACTGAAGCTTTCTTT.

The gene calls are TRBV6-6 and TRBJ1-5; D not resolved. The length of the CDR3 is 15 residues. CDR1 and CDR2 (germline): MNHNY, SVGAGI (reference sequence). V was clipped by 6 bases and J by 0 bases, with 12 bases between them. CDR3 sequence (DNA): TGTGCCAGCAGAACCCTTTACGGTAGCAATCAGCCCCAGCATTTT. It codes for CASRTLYGSNQPQHF.

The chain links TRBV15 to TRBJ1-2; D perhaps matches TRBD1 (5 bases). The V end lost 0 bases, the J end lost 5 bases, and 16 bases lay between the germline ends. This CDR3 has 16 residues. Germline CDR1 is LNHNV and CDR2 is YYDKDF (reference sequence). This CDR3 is CATSRDRRGAVYGYTF. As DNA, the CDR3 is TGTGCCACCAGCAGAGATCGGAGGGGCGCGGTTTATGGCTACACCTTC.

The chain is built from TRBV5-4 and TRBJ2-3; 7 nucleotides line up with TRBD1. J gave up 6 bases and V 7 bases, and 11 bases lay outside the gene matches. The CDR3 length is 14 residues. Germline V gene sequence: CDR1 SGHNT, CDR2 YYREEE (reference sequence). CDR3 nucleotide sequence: TGTGCCAGCTGCCGGGACAGCCTTGGGGATACGCAGTATTTT. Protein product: CASCRDSLGDTQYF.